The next 22 T cell receptor beta chains were all read from a single sample in a study of T cells in localized non-small cell lung cancer. Sequencing was performed with immunoSEQ multiplex PCR; in TCRdb, only in-frame clones are kept and a portion is missing. The sample lists around 78,000 clones, 80% occurring once. The source was peripheral blood, collected before any cancer treatment. The receptor source for this set is a female donor older than 55 with stage I lung adenocarcinoma.

The V gene is TRBV6-6, the J gene TRBJ1-2; D gene uncertain. Trimming took 0 bases from V and 1 from J, leaving 9 bases between them. Per the germline V gene, CDR1 is MNHNY and CDR2 is SVGAGI (reference sequence). This CDR3 is built from 15 residues. CDR3 residues: CASSYSTSVNYGYTF. In nucleotides, the CDR3 is TGTGCCAGCAGTTACTCTACGAGTGTTAACTATGGCTACACCTTC.

The chain links TRBV14 to TRBJ2-3, with D possibly being TRBD2 (6 bases). The CDR3 length is 15 residues. The germline CDR1 and CDR2 sequences are SGHDN and FVKESK. The V gene lost 4 bases and the J gene lost 1 base, with 12 bases spanning the gap. CDR3 bases: TGTGCCAGCAGCCGAACGTGGGGGGGCACAGATACGCAGTATTTT. Protein: CASSRTWGGTDTQYF. The whole variable domain, remainder taken from reference TRBV14 and TRBJ2-3, is EAGVTQFPSHSVIEKGQTVTLRCDPISGHDNLYWYRRVMGKEIKFLLHFVKESKQDESGMPNNRFLAERTGGTYSTLKVQPAELEDSGVYFCASSRTWGGTDTQYFGPGTRLTVL.

This chain uses TRBV7-2 with TRBJ2-2; D gene ambiguous. V was pared by 1 base and J by 3 bases, with 9 bases between. The CDR3 contains 15 residues. Germline V CDR1 and CDR2: SGHTA, FQGNSA. The DNA of the CDR3 is TGTGCCAGCAGCTTAGAAGCCCATTACACCGGGGAGCTGTTTTTT. It codes for CASSLEAHYTGELFF.

The chain links TRBV4-1 to TRBJ1-2, with 8 bases lining up with TRBD1. Germline lookup yields CDR1 MGHRA and CDR2 YSYEKL. The CDR3 loop spans 15 amino acids. The ends lost 4 bases at V and 1 base at J; junction bases unmatched: 5. The CDR3 DNA reads TGCGCCAGCAGCCCCCGAGACAGGGGTAACTATGGCTACACCTTC. Amino acid sequence: CASSPRDRGNYGYTF.

This sequence joins TRBV7-2 and TRBJ1-1, with D perhaps matching TRBD1 (5 bases). Germline V gene sequence: CDR1 SGHTA, CDR2 FQGNSA. The V end lost 1 base, the J end lost 1 base, and 16 bases lay between the germline ends. The CDR3 extends over 17 amino acids. Here the CDR3 reads CASSLGWLVGANTEAFF. The CDR3 DNA follows: TGTGCCAGCAGCTTAGGATGGCTGGTCGGGGCGAACACTGAAGCTTTCTTT.

The chain combines TRBV28 with TRBJ1-1, with 7 bases matching TRBD1. Germline loops: CDR1 MDHEN, CDR2 SYDVKM. V lost 10 bases to trimming and J lost 0 bases; unmatched junction nucleotides: 8. The CDR3 extends over 14 amino acids. CDR3 region: CATNQQGMNTEAFF. In DNA form, the CDR3 reads TGTGCCACTAACCAACAGGGGATGAACACTGAAGCTTTCTTT.

The CDR3 reads CASSFSRGSAGNTIYF. The CDR3 nucleotides read TGTGCCAGCAGCTTTAGCAGGGGGTCTGCTGGAAACACCATATATTTT. The rearrangement uses TRBV7-8 and TRBJ1-3, with 7 bases fitting TRBD1. V dropped 3 bases and J dropped 2; count of bases not matched to a gene: 7. CDR1 and CDR2 (germline): SGHVS, FQNEAQ. This CDR3 is 16 amino acids long.

This clone was observed a single time. J is TRBJ2-2 and V is TRBV2; D might be TRBD1 or TRBD2, each matching 6 bases. V gave up 4 bases and J gave up 5 bases, with 11 bases separating them. Per the germline V gene, CDR1 is SNHLY and CDR2 is FYNNEI. The CDR3 has 14 residues. CDR3 sequence reads: CASSVEGGTGELFF. The DNA of the CDR3 is TGTGCCAGCAGTGTAGAGGGGGGAACCGGGGAGCTGTTTTTT.

CDR3 amino acids: CASSRYRVWVKLFF. The CDR3 region has the DNA TGCGCCAGCAGTCGGTACAGGGTCTGGGTAAAACTGTTTTTT. The rearrangement uses TRBV23-1 and TRBJ1-4; tentative D call: TRBD1 (6 bases). TRBV23-1 counts as an open reading frame of uncertain function. CDR3 length equals 14 residues. Trimming stripped 4 bases from V and 10 bases from J, with 16 bases between.

The rearrangement joins TRBV14 to TRBJ1-1, with D perhaps TRBD1 (6 bases). Germline lookup yields CDR1 SGHDN and CDR2 FVKESK. The CDR3 totals 15 residues. Trimming cost V 4 bases and J 0 bases, with 12 bases left between them. CDR3 sequence (DNA): TGTGCCAGCAGCCCCTTAGGGGGGGTGAACACTGAAGCTTTCTTT. It yields the protein CASSPLGGVNTEAFF.

This chain connects TRBV11-2 to TRBJ1-1, with a tentative D call TRBD1 (5 bases). The V gene's germline CDR1 is SGHAT and CDR2 FQNNGV. The CDR3 has 14 amino acids. The V end was cut by 6 bases, the J end by 8 bases, with 19 bases between. In nucleotides, the CDR3 is TGTGCCAGCAGAGAAAGTAGCAGGGAGTCCGAAGCTTTCTTT. It encodes CASRESSRESEAFF.

The V call is TRBV6-1, the J call TRBJ1-2; tentative D call: TRBD1 (6 bases). The CDR3 extends over 13 amino acids. The V gene's germline CDR1 is MNHNS and CDR2 SASEGT. Deletions cut 5 bases from V and 2 bases from J, with 9 bases between. The CDR3 reads CASSPDRNYGYTF. CDR3 in DNA: TGTGCCAGCAGTCCCGACAGGAACTATGGCTACACCTTC.

The V and J genes are TRBV6-1 and TRBJ1-4, with 9 positions matching TRBD1. V shed 3 bases, J shed 5 bases, and the junction held 4 bases outside the gene matches. The CDR3 sequence is 15 residues long. From germline, CDR1 is MNHNS and CDR2 SASEGT. The CDR3 sequence is CASSDLGTGNEKLFF. CDR3 bases: TGTGCCAGCAGTGACTTGGGGACAGGGAATGAAAAACTGTTTTTT.

This chain connects TRBV5-6 to TRBJ1-1; a possible D gene is TRBD1 (5 bases). Between the trimmed V and J ends, which lost 0 bases and 3 bases, there was a span of 12 bases. Per the germline V gene, CDR1 is SGHDT and CDR2 is YYEEEE. This CDR3 has 15 amino acids. CDR3 sequence (DNA): TGTGCCAGCAGCTTGGTGGTAGGGGCCTACACTGAAGCTTTCTTT. This gives the protein CASSLVVGAYTEAFF.

J is TRBJ1-1 and V is TRBV6-1; D unclear. Per germline, CDR1 MNHNS and CDR2 SASEGT. CDR3 size: 14 residues. Trimming pared 2 bases from V and 5 bases from J, leaving 12 bases between. Here the CDR3 reads CASSELARWTEAFF. CDR3 bases: TGTGCCAGCAGTGAACTGGCCCGATGGACTGAAGCTTTCTTT.

The chain carries TRBV5-1 and TRBJ2-2, with D perhaps matching TRBD2 (5 bases). V was pared by 2 bases and J by 4 bases, with 9 bases between. The CDR3 contains 14 residues. Germline V CDR1 and CDR2: SGHRS, YFSETQ. The CDR3 sequence: CASSLGLSTGELFF. The CDR3 bases are TGCGCCAGCAGCTTAGGACTCTCCACCGGGGAGCTGTTTTTT.

This clone was recorded a few times. V is TRBV19 and J is TRBJ2-3; the D is unclear. The CDR3 has 14 amino acids. Germline V CDR1 and CDR2: LNHDA, SQIVND (reference sequence). V was trimmed by 2 bases and J by 7 bases, leaving 13 bases between them. For the CDR3, the DNA is TGTGCCAGTAGTATATCCTCCACGTCTAATACGCAGTATTTT. Its translation is CASSISSTSNTQYF.

This chain uses TRBV10-1 with TRBJ2-2, with D possibly TRBD1 on 6 matching bases. Germline lookup yields CDR1 WNHNN and CDR2 SYGVQD (reference sequence). Trimming pared 11 bases from V and 5 bases from J, leaving 36 bases between. There are 20 residues in the CDR3. In DNA form, the CDR3 reads TGCGCCTGCCATAAAGGTCTTAGGAAAATGGGGCAGGGGTGGACCGGGGAGCTGTTTTTT. Protein sequence: CACHKGLRKMGQGWTGELFF.

This sequence joins TRBV5-1 and TRBJ2-7; D possibly uses TRBD1 or TRBD2 (5 bases each). Trimming left V 4 bases short and J 1 base short, with 12 bases between. Germline lookup yields CDR1 SGHRS and CDR2 YFSETQ. This CDR3 is 14 amino acids long. In nucleotides, the CDR3 is TGCGCCAGCAGCATCGGGACGGGATCCTACGAGCAGTACTTC. It codes for CASSIGTGSYEQYF.

This chain links TRBV6-1 with TRBJ1-1; the match to TRBD1 covers 8 bases. The CDR3 loop spans 15 amino acids. V shed 2 bases, J shed 0 bases, and the junction held 2 bases outside the gene matches. Germline loops: CDR1 MNHNS, CDR2 SASEGT. In nucleotides, the CDR3 is TGTGCCAGCAGTGAACAGGGGGCCGTGAACACTGAAGCTTTCTTT. Protein: CASSEQGAVNTEAFF.

This clone has more than one count but fewer than ten. CDR3 loop: CASSQGGRTFF. CDR3 DNA: TGTGCCAGCAGCCAGGGGGGAAGAACTTTCTTT. The gene calls are TRBV14 and TRBJ1-1; D perhaps matches TRBD1 (5 bases). CDR3 length: 11 residues. The ends were cut back, 3 bases at V and 12 bases at J, with 11 bases in the middle. CDR1 is SGHDN, CDR2 FVKESK, per germline. The full variable domain, its missing parts supplied by reference TRBV14 and TRBJ1-1, is EAGVTQFPSHSVIEKGQTVTLRCDPISGHDNLYWYRRVMGKEIKFLLHFVKESKQDESGMPNNRFLAERTGGTYSTLKVQPAELEDSGVYFCASSQGGRTFFGQGTRLTVV.

V and J are TRBV5-6 and TRBJ2-1; D not certain. CDR3 length equals 15 residues. Trimming shortened V by 6 bases and J by 0 bases, and 13 bases separated the two germline ends. Germline V CDR1 and CDR2: SGHDT, YYEEEE. The CDR3 coding sequence is TGTGCCAGCACCTCTTGGGGTAGCTCCTACAATGAGCAGTTCTTC. It codes for CASTSWGSSYNEQFF.